This TCR beta chain was retrieved from a study of CD8+ T cells in alopecia areata. A note on this clone: Its specificity is not known. The same CDR3 can be traced to other DNA sequences in this sample.

Trimming took 1 base from V and 2 from J; bases not matched to a gene: 2. CDR1 is SGHTA and CDR2 is FQGNSA in the germline V gene. CDR3 size: 16 residues. General study points: Alphabeta T cells residing in normal skin are also sequenced in scalp samples.

The treatment denotes: oral pan-JAK inhibitor, 5-10 mg twice daily. Patients with alopecia areata provided lesional scalp punch biopsies as well as peripheral blood. After isolation, RNA underwent reverse transcription to generate cDNA as the sequencing template. This table comes from immunoSEQ multiplex PCR, and its TCRdb copy is limited to in-frame clones, with some not included. The data show some 200,000 clones, around 60% seen once. This TCR was recovered from a human donor with alopecia areata. The chain recombines TRBV7-2 with TRBJ2-5, with TRBD2 identical over 12 bases. The sequenced sample was CD4+ T cells sorted from blood, obtained at week 4, from a patient treated with tofacitinib. The DNA of the CDR3 is TGTGCCAGCAGCTTAGGGCTAGCGGGGGGGCAAGAGACCCAGTACTTC. Translated, it gives CASSLGLAGGQETQYF.